This T cell receptor (beta chain) was retrieved from a study of blood T cell repertoires in COVID-19. The authors' processing: How many nucleated cells were present was estimated from reference gene primer amplification. This table comes from immunoSEQ multiplex PCR, and its TCRdb copy is limited to in-frame clones, with some not included. That table supplies the V and J calls and clone size; D and trimming were determined from the DNA. Counted here are some 190,000 clones, around 85% occurring once; the ten biggest clones make up just under 8.5%. Germline loops: CDR1 SGHNT, CDR2 YYREEE (reference sequence). The ends lost 4 bases at V and 6 bases at J; junction bases unmatched: 3. The CDR3 loop spans 15 amino acids.

Material for sequencing was peripheral blood. The sequence was collected from a woman aged 55-70 years with acute or convalescent COVID-19. This chain uses TRBV5-4 with TRBJ2-1; 14 bases are a match to TRBD2. Here the CDR3 DNA reads TGTGCCAGCAGCCCTGGACTAGCGGGAGGCAATGAGCAGTTCTTC. Protein product: CASSPGLAGGNEQFF.